The 14 T cell receptor beta chains presented below share a single source sample, sequenced in a study of cytomegalovirus exposure and HLA in healthy donors. In the PCR, 60 Vbeta and 13 Jbeta primers were used. The protocol was immunoSEQ multiplex PCR, while the TCRdb copy is restricted to in-frame clones and leaves out a portion. The sample shows approximately 150,000 clones, about 70% of them seen only once. Sequences were obtained from PBMCs. All receptors come from a woman aged 40 to 49 in good health and CMV-seropositive.

The chain has TRBV28 and TRBJ2-1, with 8 bases identical to TRBD2. The junction had 11 bases not matched to a gene; V was cut back by 6 bases and J by 4 bases. This CDR3 contains 16 residues. Germline values: CDR1 MDHEN, CDR2 SYDVKM. The CDR3 sequence: CASSPPVGGGYNEQFF. CDR3 DNA: TGTGCCAGCAGCCCTCCTGTTGGCGGGGGGTACAATGAGCAGTTCTTC.

This clone was counted only a few times. The J gene is TRBJ1-3, the V gene TRBV9, with D possibly TRBD1 on 6 matching bases. The V gene's germline CDR1 is SGDLS and CDR2 YYNGEE. CDR3 length equals 17 residues. Trimming removed 3 bases from V and 7 bases from J, with 23 bases in between. CDR3 sequence (DNA): TGTGCCAGCAGCGACCAACTCCCTGTACAGGGAGGGAACACCATATATTTT. This encodes CASSDQLPVQGGNTIYF. The whole variable domain, filled in from reference TRBV9 and TRBJ1-3, reads DSGVTQTPKHLITATGQRVTLRCSPRSGDLSVYWYQQSLDQGLQFLIQYYNGEERAKGNILERFSAQQFPDLHSELNLSSLELGDSALYFCASSDQLPVQGGNTIYFGEGSWLTVV.

Remarks on this clone: At one end, the junction sequence differs from germline, possibly due to a read error. The chain joins TRBV5-1 to TRBJ1-1; possibly TRBD1 for D (5 bases). This CDR3 region has 14 residues. Germline V gene sequence: CDR1 SGHRS, CDR2 YFSETQ. The CDR3 DNA sequence: TGCGCCAGCAGCCAGAGACGGGGGAACGCTGAAGCTTTCTTT. Its protein is CASSQRRGNAEAFF.

This clone has a handful of counts. The genes are TRBV10-3 and TRBJ2-3; 9 bases line up with TRBD2. The CDR3 contains 18 residues. V was clipped by 4 bases and J by 0 bases; unmatched bases: 11. Germline V gene data show CDR1 as ENHRY and CDR2 as SYGVKD. The CDR3, as DNA: TGTGCCATCAGTGCAACCCTAGCGGGGTTTACTAGCACAGATACGCAGTATTTT. This sequence encodes CAISATLAGFTSTDTQYF.

The chain links TRBV7-2 to TRBJ1-2; 7 nucleotides agree with TRBD1. V shed 4 bases, J shed 8 bases, and the junction held 13 bases outside the gene matches. The V gene's germline CDR1 is SGHTA and CDR2 FQGNSA. This CDR3 comprises 15 residues. In nucleotides, the CDR3 is TGTGCCAGCAGCTGGGGGGTAGGAGGGGGCGAGGGCTACACCTTC. It is translated as CASSWGVGGGEGYTF.

The sample holds a few counts of this clone. The V gene is TRBV5-8, the J gene TRBJ1-5; D call uncertain. With 0 bases removed from V and 0 bases from J, the gap between germline ends came to 7 bases. This CDR3 has 15 amino acids. The germline V gene encodes CDR1 SGHTS and CDR2 YDEGEE. The CDR3 sequence is CASSLGQISNQPQHF. The DNA for the CDR3 is TGTGCCAGCAGCTTGGGACAAATTAGCAATCAGCCCCAGCATTTT.

The rearrangement joins TRBV11-2 to TRBJ1-3; 8 positions match TRBD1. V lost 5 bases, J lost 3 bases, and 6 bases stayed unmatched. CDR3 length: 15 amino acids. CDR1 is SGHAT, CDR2 FQNNGV, per germline. The CDR3 is CASSPWTGFGNTIYF. The CDR3 DNA reads TGTGCCAGCAGCCCCTGGACAGGGTTTGGAAACACCATATATTTT.

V is TRBV9 and J is TRBJ2-7, with D possibly being TRBD1 (5 bases). Trimming took 3 bases from V and 0 from J, leaving 10 bases between them. This CDR3 contains 14 residues. Germline CDR1 SGDLS, CDR2 YYNGEE. The CDR3 protein is CASSGGRSSYEQYF. CDR3 nucleotides: TGTGCCAGCAGCGGGGGCCGGAGCTCCTACGAGCAGTACTTC.

This clone was counted a few times. J is TRBJ2-5 and V is TRBV10-2; possibly TRBD2 for D (6 bases). V shed 5 bases and J shed 4 bases, with 17 bases lying between them. Germline CDR1 is WSHSY and CDR2 is SAAADI. The CDR3 totals 15 residues. The CDR3 DNA reads as TGCGCCAGCAGTCTCTTAGCGGCCGGTGGAGAGACCCAGTACTTC. It encodes CASSLLAAGGETQYF.

The chain combines TRBV2 with TRBJ2-3, with D possibly matching TRBD2 (6 bases). Trimming took 3 bases from V and 9 from J, leaving 10 bases between them. CDR3 size: 12 residues. The germline CDR1 and CDR2 sequences are SNHLY and FYNNEI. CDR3 sequence (DNA): TGTGCCAGCAGTGACCTTAGCGGAACGCAGTATTTT. Translation gives CASSDLSGTQYF.

This clone has more than one count but fewer than ten. V is TRBV6-1 and J is TRBJ2-1, with D possibly matching TRBD2 (6 bases). The V end was cut by 7 bases, the J end by 8 bases, with 21 bases between. The CDR3 is 15 residues long. Germline values: CDR1 MNHNS, CDR2 SASEGT. CDR3: CASTREPVFVDEQFF. The CDR3 DNA reads as TGTGCCAGCACCCGGGAGCCCGTCTTCGTTGATGAGCAGTTCTTC.

The gene calls are TRBV4-1 and TRBJ2-7, with 9 bases lining up with TRBD1. The CDR3 runs 15 residues. V was pared by 2 bases and J by 5 bases, with 7 bases of the junction left unmatched. Per the germline V gene, CDR1 is MGHRA and CDR2 is YSYEKL. The CDR3 loop is CASSQPGQGRNEQYF. CDR3 nucleotides: TGCGCCAGCAGCCAACCGGGACAGGGACGAAACGAGCAGTACTTC.

Turning to this clone: An end of the junction differs from the germline gene, which may be a read error. This chain connects TRBV4-1 to TRBJ1-1; 8 bases are a match to TRBD1. The CDR3 is 14 amino acids. Germline CDR1 and CDR2: MGHRA and YSYEKL. The CDR3 here is CTSSPDRGNTEAFF. The CDR3 DNA follows: TGCACCAGCAGCCCAGACAGGGGGAACACTGAAGCTTTCTTT.

Only a few counts were recorded for this clone. V gene TRBV7-2 combines with J gene TRBJ2-1; 7 positions match TRBD2. This CDR3 is 15 amino acids long. The germline V gene has CDR1 SGHTA and CDR2 FQGNSA. The ends lost 3 bases at V and 1 base at J; junction bases unmatched: 3. The CDR3 DNA is TGTGCCAGCAGCTTCATGCGGGGGTCCTACAATGAGCAGTTCTTC. Translated: CASSFMRGSYNEQFF.